Listed here is a single T cell receptor (beta chain). Just one base apart from a much larger clone, this may be a read error. From the RT-PCR reads, TCRdb called clonotypes with MiXCR, one entry per CDR3 protein. This table holds approximately 720,000 distinct CDR3 sequences, 14% found once. This receptor was obtained from a female donor in good health, serving as a healthy control. Sequencing was done on a sample of memory CD4+ T cells from blood.

Here the CDR3 reads CSARDRSLWRGYNEQFF. CDR3 DNA: TGCAGTGCTAGAGATCGGAGCCTCTGGAGGGGATACAATGAGCAGTTCTTC. The chain carries TRBV20-1 and TRBJ2-1; D possibly corresponds to TRBD2 (6 bases). There are 17 residues in the CDR3. In germline, CDR1 is DFQATT, CDR2 SNEGSKA (reference sequence). V was pared by 0 bases and J by 4 bases, with 19 bases between.